This T cell receptor beta chain is from a study of shared clonotypes between healthy human individuals. Study at large: A couple of women and three men aged 18 to 49 made up the donors. Study-level points and caveats: A handful of donors showed sharing of about 4.7% of naive CD4 clonotypes.

Germline values: CDR1 WNHNN, CDR2 SYGVQD (reference sequence). The J segment lost 4 bases and the V segment lost 5 bases, leaving 4 bases of the junction unmatched. This CDR3 is 16 amino acids long. All the donors were Caucasian adults who lived in Nashville, Tennessee. A CD45RA+ naive subset and a CD45RA-negative memory subset were split from CD4+ cells. With respect to this clone: Its target is unknown.

Profiling relied on immunoSEQ multiplex PCR, and the TCRdb table lists in-frame clones only, not all of them. This table holds a few million clones, approximately 92% found once. This TCR derives from a man younger than 35 in good health. The sequencing sample was made of naive CD4+ T cells sorted from blood. Subset of the sample: CD45RA+ positively selected. This chain connects TRBV10-1 to TRBJ2-1, with 14 bases matching TRBD2. The DNA for the CDR3 is TGCGCCAGCAGTCCCGGGACTAGCGGGAGATACAATGAGCAGTTCTTC. Protein product: CASSPGTSGRYNEQFF.